The source of this T cell receptor (beta chain) is a study of response to subunit inactivated influenza vaccine. Whole-study results and caveats: Only a handful of new T cells, the authors suggested, are recruited with each seasonal influenza vaccination.

TCRdb ran MiXCR on the RT-PCR reads and lists one entry per CDR3 protein. Among around 320,000 distinct CDR3 sequences listed, over 20% were seen once. As concerns this clonotype: Antigen specificity is unknown.

The germline V gene encodes CDR1 SGHVS and CDR2 FQNEAQ. Trimming shortened V by 1 base and J by 0 bases, and 15 bases separated the two germline ends. CDR3 length equals 17 residues. The clonotype originates from a man between 45 and 75 years old who received an inactivated influenza vaccine. The material sequenced was PBMCs from blood, taken about 20 months after vaccination. The V call is TRBV7-8, the J call TRBJ2-5; perhaps TRBD2 as D (5 bases). The CDR3: CASSLDSRSGNQETQYF. DNA for the CDR3: TGTGCCAGCAGCTTAGACTCTCGGTCGGGGAACCAAGAGACCCAGTACTTC.